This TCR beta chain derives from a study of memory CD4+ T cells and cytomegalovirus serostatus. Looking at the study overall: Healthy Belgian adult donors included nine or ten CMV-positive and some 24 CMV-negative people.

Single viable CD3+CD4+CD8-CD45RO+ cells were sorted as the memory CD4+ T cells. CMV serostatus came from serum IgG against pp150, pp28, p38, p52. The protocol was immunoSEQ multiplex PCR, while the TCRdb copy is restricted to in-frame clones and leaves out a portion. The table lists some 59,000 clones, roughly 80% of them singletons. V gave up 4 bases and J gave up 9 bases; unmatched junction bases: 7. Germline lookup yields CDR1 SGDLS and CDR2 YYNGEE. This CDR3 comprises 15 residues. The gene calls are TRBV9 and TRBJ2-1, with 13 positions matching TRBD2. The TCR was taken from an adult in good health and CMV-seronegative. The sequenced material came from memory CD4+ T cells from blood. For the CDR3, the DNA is TGTGCCAGCAGCCTGACTAGCGGGGGGCCCCGTGAGCAGTTCTTC. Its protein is CASSLTSGGPREQFF.